The rows below give T cell receptor beta chains drawn from one sample of a study of blood T cell repertoires in COVID-19. Some clones are missing from TCRdb's copy, which holds only in-frame ones; the method was immunoSEQ multiplex PCR. The repertoire has 120,000 to 150,000 clones, about 87% of them found once; the top ten carry approximately 10%. The sequencing sample was made of peripheral blood. These TCRs come from a man between 60 and 75 years old with active or convalescent COVID-19. Both conserved end residues are trimmed from each CDR3. Fields, in order: V gene, J gene, CDR3 protein.

TRBV28	TRBJ2-2	ASSPRGGELF
TRBV5-1	TRBJ2-7	ASSSSYEQY
TRBV14	TRBJ2-2	ASSLRTGTAGELF
TRBV5-1	TRBJ2-1	ASSPSGTSYNEQF
TRBV6-5	TRBJ1-1	ASTTAGGMNTEAF
TRBV9	TRBJ2-7	ASSVGAGGTYEQY
TRBV2	TRBJ2-7	ASSAQGQVYEQY
TRBV13	TRBJ2-1	ASSFREGLNEQF
TRBV7-3	TRBJ2-1	ASSSAGGPYNEQF
TRBV7-9	TRBJ2-1	ASSEPDRLYNEQF
TRBV6-2/TRBV6-3	TRBJ2-7	ASSYGENRYEQY
TRBV5-1	TRBJ1-1	ASSGSGTEAF
TRBV6-6	TRBJ2-2	ASSRLAGGSNTGELF
TRBV9	TRBJ2-7	ASSVATGYEQY
TRBV2	TRBJ1-5	ASSGTVSNQPQH
TRBV3-1/TRBV3-2	TRBJ2-3	ASSPFGGRAITDTQY
TRBV28	TRBJ1-6	ASSRQGRGYNSPLH
TRBV21-1	TRBJ2-7	ASSKATELD
TRBV28	TRBJ1-5	AHGGGGGQPQH
TRBV28	TRBJ2-7	ASSLRRGRGAEQY
TRBV6-5	TRBJ2-1	ASNSGGTIEQF
TRBV5-1	TRBJ2-5	ASSLGGVGLAGPGRKRETQY
TRBV6-4	TRBJ1-6	GRSVHYGSPLH
TRBV28	TRBJ2-2	ASSLQGQGDGELF
TRBV5-5	TRBJ2-7	ASSLPSSYEQY
TRBV28	TRBJ1-1	ASRGGLGRLDAF
TRBV28	TRBJ2-5	ASSLKRLSYQETQY
TRBV15	TRBJ1-2	ATSRSRGHVGYT
TRBV25-1	TRBJ2-1	ASSDSSGRAYNEQF
TRBV9	TRBJ2-1	ASSVGAGYSYNEQF
TRBV2	TRBJ1-6	ASSGATVHNSPLH